This T cell receptor beta chain is drawn from a study of sequential checkpoint blockade in melanoma. Whole-study context: Patients were randomized 1:1 to nivolumab-then-ipilimumab or ipilimumab-then-nivolumab first-line. Maintenance nivolumab came after either treatment sequence.

The V gene end was trimmed by 8 bases and the J gene end by 1 base; junction bases not matched to a gene: 4. The germline V gene encodes CDR1 LNHDA and CDR2 SQIVND (reference sequence). The CDR3 is 13 residues long. Specified treatment: randomized to nivolumab then ipilimumab (arm A) or the reverse (arm B). Live CD3+CD8+ CD19− CD56− cells were sorted from PBMCs. Produced via immunoSEQ multiplex PCR; TCRdb's table is partial and in-frame only. Among approximately 3,700 clones, 45% to 65% were seen once, and the ten largest hold roughly 20%. This clone was seen a few times. The chain combines TRBV19 with TRBJ1-1, with TRBD1 identical over 7 bases. This material consisted of CD8+ T cells sorted from blood (inferred from file names), taken from a patient given nivolumab and ipilimumab in sequence. This clonotype was obtained from a human patient with melanoma. Some clones in this sample may be carry-over from other donors' samples. The CDR3: CASDRVPNTEAFF. The CDR3 nucleotides are TGTGCCAGTGACAGGGTTCCGAACACTGAAGCTTTCTTT.